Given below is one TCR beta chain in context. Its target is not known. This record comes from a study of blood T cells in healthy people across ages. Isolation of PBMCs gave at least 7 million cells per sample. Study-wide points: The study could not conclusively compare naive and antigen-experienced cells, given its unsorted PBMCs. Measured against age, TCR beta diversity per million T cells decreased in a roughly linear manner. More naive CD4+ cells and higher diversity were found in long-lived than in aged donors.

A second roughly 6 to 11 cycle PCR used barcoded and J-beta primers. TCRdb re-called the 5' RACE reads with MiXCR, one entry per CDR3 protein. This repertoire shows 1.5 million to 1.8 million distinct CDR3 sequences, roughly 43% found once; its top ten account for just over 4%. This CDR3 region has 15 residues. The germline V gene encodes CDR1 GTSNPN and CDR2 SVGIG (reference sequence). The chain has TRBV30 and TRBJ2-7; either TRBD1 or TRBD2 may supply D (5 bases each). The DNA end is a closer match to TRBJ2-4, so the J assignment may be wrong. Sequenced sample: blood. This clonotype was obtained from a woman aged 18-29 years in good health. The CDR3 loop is CAWSVGHQVGDIQYF. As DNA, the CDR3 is TGTGCCTGGAGTGTCGGACACCAGGTGGGAGACATTCAGTACTTC.